This T cell receptor (beta chain) appears in the sequencing data of a study of OX40 agonist ivuxolimab in advanced cancers. Study as a whole: Therapy given before enrollment (anti-PD-1, anti-PD-L1 or anti-CTLA-4) was allowed, and around 44% had some.

Findings and limits, study-wide: Still undetermined is the antigen specificity of the expanded peripheral T cells.

CDR1 is SEHNR and CDR2 is FQNEAQ in the germline V gene (reference sequence). V was clipped by 4 bases and J by 4 bases; unmatched bases: 11. The CDR3 length is 18 residues. Here immunoSEQ multiplex PCR was the method, and the copy in TCRdb shows in-frame clones only, minus some. This table has some 35,000 clones, 65% to 85% appearing once. Regarding this clone: Its matching antigen is unknown.

The genes are TRBV7-9 and TRBJ2-1; 12 bases fit TRBD2. Sequenced material: CD4+ or CD8+ T cells sorted from blood, taken in a trial of the OX40 agonist ivuxolimab. This receptor was taken from an adult with an advanced solid tumor such as melanoma, head and neck, liver or kidney cancer. CDR3 sequence reads: CASSSLDRTSGEYNEQFF. The CDR3 DNA reads as TGTGCCAGCAGCTCTCTTGATAGGACTAGCGGGGAATACAATGAGCAGTTCTTC.